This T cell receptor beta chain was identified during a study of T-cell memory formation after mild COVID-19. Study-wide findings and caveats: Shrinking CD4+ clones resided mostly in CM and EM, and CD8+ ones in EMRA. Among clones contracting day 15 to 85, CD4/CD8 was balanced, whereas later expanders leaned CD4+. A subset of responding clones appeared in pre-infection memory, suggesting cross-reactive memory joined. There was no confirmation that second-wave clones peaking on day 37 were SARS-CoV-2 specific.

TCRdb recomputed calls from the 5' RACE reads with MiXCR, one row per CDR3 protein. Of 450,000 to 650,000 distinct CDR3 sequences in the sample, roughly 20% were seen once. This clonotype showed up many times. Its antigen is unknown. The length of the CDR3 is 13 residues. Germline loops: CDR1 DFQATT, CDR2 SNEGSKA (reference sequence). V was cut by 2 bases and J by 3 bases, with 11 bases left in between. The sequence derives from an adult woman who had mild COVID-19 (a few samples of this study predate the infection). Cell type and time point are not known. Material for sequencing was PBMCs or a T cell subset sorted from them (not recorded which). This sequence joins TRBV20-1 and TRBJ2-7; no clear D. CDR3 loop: CSARKGNFYEQYF. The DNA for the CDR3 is TGCAGTGCTAGAAAGGGTAATTTCTACGAGCAGTACTTC.